The clone carrying this T cell receptor (beta chain) was observed a handful of times. Its matching antigen is unknown. The germline gives CDR1 MGHRA, CDR2 YSYEKL. There are 14 residues in the CDR3. The ends lost 1 base at V and 7 bases at J; junction bases unmatched: 3. This specimen comes from a study of beta chain features in type 1 diabetes. Study-wide points: The naive, central memory and Treg TCRB repertoires showed an apparent similarity that was greater among patients than among healthy donors.

What was sequenced were expressed TCRB transcripts, since all of the isolated RNA had been reverse transcribed. Assay: immunoSEQ multiplex PCR; the TCRdb copy retains only in-frame clones and omits some. The sample carries 900,000 or so clones, 17% recorded once. Material: naive CD4+ T cells from blood. This chain uses TRBV4-1 with TRBJ1-2, with 10 positions matching TRBD1. This TCR was sampled from a woman aged 18 to 35 in good health. The CDR3 here is CASSQGDRGFGYTF. The CDR3 DNA reads TGCGCCAGCAGCCAAGGGGACAGGGGATTTGGCTACACCTTC.